This T cell receptor beta chain derives from a study of blood T cell repertoires in COVID-19. Study summary: T cells, B-cell-depleted T cells, or PBMCs supplied cDNA or gDNA.

This CDR3 has 14 amino acids. Germline V gene lookup returns CDR1 SGHNT and CDR2 YYREEE (reference sequence). Trimming removed 5 bases from V and 4 bases from J; junction bases left unmatched: 8. Authors' data handling: Counts of nucleated cells, estimated from reference gene primer amplification, were obtained. Some clones are missing from TCRdb's copy, which holds only in-frame ones; the method was immunoSEQ multiplex PCR. V and J calls plus clone size are reproduced from that table; the DNA served to infer D and trimming. The data hold some 31,000 clones, with 93% observed a single time. The count of this clone is one.

The genes are TRBV5-4 and TRBJ1-1; 7 bases match TRBD1. This TCR came from a human donor in a cohort sampled during active COVID-19. Sequencing input: peripheral blood. CDR3 DNA sequence: TGTGCCAGCAGAGAGCAGGGGGTGAGCACTGAAGCTTTCTTT. This gives the protein CASREQGVSTEAFF.